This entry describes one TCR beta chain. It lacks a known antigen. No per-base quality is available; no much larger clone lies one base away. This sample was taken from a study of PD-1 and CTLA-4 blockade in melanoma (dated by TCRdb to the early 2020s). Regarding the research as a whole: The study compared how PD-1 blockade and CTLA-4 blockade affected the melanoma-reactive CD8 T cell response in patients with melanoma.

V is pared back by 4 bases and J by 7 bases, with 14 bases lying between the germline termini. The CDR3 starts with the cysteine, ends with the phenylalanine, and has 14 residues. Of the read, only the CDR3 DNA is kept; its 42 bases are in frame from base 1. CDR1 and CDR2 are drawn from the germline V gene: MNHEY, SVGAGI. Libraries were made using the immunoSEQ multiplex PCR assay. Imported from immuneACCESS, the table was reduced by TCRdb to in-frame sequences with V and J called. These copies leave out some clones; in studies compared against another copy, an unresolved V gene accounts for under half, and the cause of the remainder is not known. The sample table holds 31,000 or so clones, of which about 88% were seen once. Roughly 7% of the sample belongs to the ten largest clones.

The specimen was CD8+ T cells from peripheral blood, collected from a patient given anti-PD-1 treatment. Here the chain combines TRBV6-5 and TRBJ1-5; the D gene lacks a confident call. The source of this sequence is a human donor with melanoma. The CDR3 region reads CASSSWPGGQPQHF. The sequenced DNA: TGTGCCAGCAGTTCCTGGCCGGGCGGACAGCCCCAGCATTTT.